This TCR beta chain is from a study of T cell repertoires in cytomegalovirus infection. TCRdb re-called the reads through MiXCR, storing one row per CDR3 protein. The data show hundreds of thousands of distinct CDR3 sequences, approximately 10% seen once. Only a few counts were recorded for this clonotype. Germline loops: CDR1 SQVTM, CDR2 ANQGSEA. The CDR3 length is 13 residues. Between the trimmed V and J ends, which lost 7 bases and 2 bases, there was a span of 14 bases. The sequence was collected from a human donor in good health (CMV status not recorded). Some clones in this sample may be carry-over from other donors' samples. The material sequenced was PBMCs. The chain combines TRBV29-1 with TRBJ2-5; D is perhaps TRBD2 (6 bases). CDR3 protein: CSAAGSTQETQYF. CDR3 coding DNA: TGCAGCGCCGCCGGGAGCACACAAGAGACCCAGTACTTC.